This is a list of T cell receptor beta chains from one sample in a study of response to subunit inactivated influenza vaccine. MiXCR, applied by TCRdb to the RT-PCR reads, yields one record per CDR3 protein. This table has some 150,000 distinct CDR3 sequences, around 12% appearing once. The data were also submitted as part of a second study, on T cells expressing NK-cell markers.

Sequenced here: CD8+ T cells sorted from PBMCs, sampled 11 to 12 days after vaccination. These receptors all come from a man aged 50 to 60 who received an inactivated influenza vaccine. Both conserved end residues are part of each CDR3. Each record gives: J gene, D gene, clone size, V gene, CDR3 protein, CDR3 DNA. A D gene is named only where the DNA matches it firmly. The size entry is marked missing in some rows and otherwise reads once, few, many or a size class.

>TRBJ2-1|TRBD2|.|TRBV30
CAWSGTSGPYNEQFF
TGTGCCTGGAGCGGGACTAGCGGCCCCTACAATGAGCAGTTCTTC
>TRBJ2-2|.|.|TRBV2
CARSADRLTGELFF
TGTGCCAGGAGTGCAGACAGGCTCACCGGGGAGCTGTTTTTT
>TRBJ2-7|.|many|TRBV29-1
CSVEEPASSYEQYF
TGCAGCGTTGAAGAACCGGCATCCTCCTACGAGCAGTACTTC
>TRBJ2-7|TRBD2|.|TRBV11-2
CASSKELAGVDEQYF
TGTGCCAGCAGCAAAGAACTAGCGGGAGTGGATGAGCAGTACTTC
>TRBJ2-1|.|few|TRBV13
CASSTKDSGGWGEQFF
TGTGCCAGCAGCACCAAGGACAGCGGAGGATGGGGTGAGCAGTTCTTC
>TRBJ2-1|TRBD2|few|TRBV12-3/TRBV12-4
CASRILAGGGDEQFF
TGTGCCAGCAGGATCCTAGCGGGAGGTGGTGATGAGCAGTTCTTC
>TRBJ1-5|.|.|TRBV16
CASSQSGVAINQPQHF
TGTGCCAGCAGCCAATCTGGGGTGGCTATCAATCAGCCCCAGCATTTT
>TRBJ1-5|TRBD1|many|TRBV12-3/TRBV12-4
CASSFYRGLPQHF
TGTGCCAGCAGTTTTTACAGGGGATTGCCCCAGCATTTT
>TRBJ2-1|TRBD1|.|TRBV10-3
CAISVGTGDFPPYNEQFF
TGTGCCATCAGTGTCGGGACAGGGGATTTTCCTCCCTACAATGAGCAGTTCTTC
>TRBJ2-1|TRBD2|.|TRBV20-1
CSAMREEHYSYNEQFF
TGCAGTGCTATGCGGGAGGAGCACTATTCCTACAATGAGCAGTTCTTC
>TRBJ1-4|.|many|TRBV28
CASSVGTETTNEKLFF
TGTGCCAGCAGTGTGGGAACAGAGACAACTAATGAAAAACTGTTTTTT
>TRBJ2-7|TRBD1|many|TRBV4-3
CASSQGDREIDEQYF
TGCGCCAGCAGCCAAGGGGACAGGGAGATCGACGAGCAGTACTTC
>TRBJ1-2|TRBD1|.|TRBV4-3
CASSPGTGGLIPYGYTF
TGCGCCAGCAGCCCCGGGACAGGGGGCCTAATCCCCTATGGCTACACCTTC
>TRBJ2-1|.|.|TRBV24-1
CATSDPGMGPSYNEQFF
TGTGCCACCAGTGACCCAGGAATGGGCCCCTCCTACAATGAGCAGTTCTTC
>TRBJ2-7|.|few|TRBV27
CASSLLSHSGPYEQYF
TGTGCCAGCAGTTTATTGTCACACTCCGGCCCCTACGAGCAGTACTTC
>TRBJ2-1|.|.|TRBV4-1
CASSLGMRLWMDEQFF
TGCGCCAGCAGCCTGGGGATGAGACTCTGGATGGATGAGCAGTTCTTC
>TRBJ1-1|.|few|TRBV4-3
CASRGDMDTEAFF
TGCGCCAGCAGGGGGGACATGGACACTGAAGCTTTCTTT
>TRBJ2-7|TRBD2|.|TRBV4-3
CASSQFRGGGYEQYF
TGCGCCAGCAGCCAGTTCCGGGGGGGTGGGTACGAGCAGTACTTC
>TRBJ2-7|.|.|TRBV20-1
CSAEAGQTYEQYF
TGCAGTGCTGAGGCGGGACAGACCTACGAGCAGTACTTC
>TRBJ2-5|TRBD2|.|TRBV7-9
CASSSLTSGGLGETQYF
TGTGCCAGCAGCTCCCTGACTAGCGGGGGTCTAGGAGAGACCCAGTACTTC
>TRBJ2-7|.|few|TRBV6-2/TRBV6-3
CASSYIHLRGPYEQYF
TGTGCCAGCAGTTACATTCATCTCCGGGGCCCCTACGAGCAGTACTTC
>TRBJ2-1|TRBD2|few|TRBV11-1
CASATSLSSGGHSYNEQFF
TGTGCCAGCGCCACGTCCTTGTCTAGCGGGGGGCACTCCTACAATGAGCAGTTCTTC
>TRBJ2-1|.|many|TRBV29-1
CSVVLDSTYNEQFF
TGCAGCGTTGTTCTGGACAGTACCTACAATGAGCAGTTCTTC
>TRBJ2-1|.|many|TRBV27
CASSPRGEWSSYNEQFF
TGTGCCAGCAGTCCTAGAGGGGAGTGGAGCTCCTACAATGAGCAGTTCTTC
>TRBJ2-5|.|few|TRBV15
CATSSRGRETQYF
TGTGCCACCAGCAGCCGGGGCCGGGAGACCCAGTACTTC
>TRBJ2-7|.|few|TRBV4-3
CASSQDLTPGYEQYF
TGCGCCAGCAGCCAAGATTTGACACCGGGGTACGAGCAGTACTTC
>TRBJ2-6|.|many|TRBV5-1
CASSFAGANVLTF
TGCGCCAGCAGCTTTGCCGGGGCCAACGTCCTGACTTTC
>TRBJ1-2|.|.|TRBV20-1
CSARREKGRYGYTF
TGCAGTGCTAGACGTGAAAAGGGTCGCTATGGCTACACCTTC
>TRBJ2-5|TRBD2|.|TRBV20-1
CSASFLAGDTQYF
TGCAGTGCTAGTTTCCTAGCGGGGGATACCCAGTACTTC
>TRBJ2-1|TRBD2|few|TRBV20-1
CSARDRLAGVNEQFF
TGCAGTGCTAGAGATCGACTAGCGGGAGTTAATGAGCAGTTCTTC
>TRBJ2-2|TRBD1|.|TRBV6-2/TRBV6-3
CASSYTGTANTGEMFF
TGTGCCAGCAGTTACACCGGGACAGCGAACACCGGGGAGATGTTTTTT
>TRBJ2-1|TRBD2|.|TRBV6-5
CASSYKHPGGVTYNEQFF
TGTGCCAGCAGTTACAAACACCCCGGGGGGGTTACCTACAATGAGCAGTTCTTC
>TRBJ1-5|.|.|TRBV7-9
CASSWTESEPQHF
TGTGCCAGCAGCTGGACAGAGTCGGAGCCCCAGCATTTT
>TRBJ2-1|.|.|TRBV7-7
CASSSRINNEQFF
TGTGCTAGCAGCTCAAGGATAAACAATGAGCAGTTCTTC
>TRBJ2-5|TRBD1|.|TRBV5-6
CASSIDRDQETQYF
TGTGCCAGCAGCATAGACAGGGACCAAGAGACCCAGTACTTC
>TRBJ1-1|.|.|TRBV19
CASKVRNTEAFF
TGTGCCAGTAAGGTGCGGAACACTGAAGCTTTCTTT
>TRBJ1-4|.|.|TRBV4-3
CASSQDPSTTNEKLFF
TGCGCCAGCAGCCAAGACCCATCTACAACTAATGAAAAACTGTTTTTT
>TRBJ2-2|.|.|TRBV6-5
CASSWRRDGGELFF
TGTGCCAGCAGTTGGCGCCGGGATGGCGGGGAGCTGTTTTTT
>TRBJ1-5|.|few|TRBV2
CASSESYSNQPQHF
TGTGCCAGCAGTGAATCGTATAGCAATCAGCCCCAGCATTTT
>TRBJ1-1|TRBD1|many|TRBV5-1
CASSLAGTGHIGPEAFF
TGCGCCAGCAGCTTGGCCGGGACAGGGCATATTGGTCCTGAAGCTTTCTTT
>TRBJ2-1|.|few|TRBV12-3/TRBV12-4
CASSFIGGLPYNEQFF
TGTGCCAGCAGTTTTATTGGCGGACTACCCTACAATGAGCAGTTCTTC
>TRBJ1-5|TRBD1|.|TRBV6-2/TRBV6-3
CASSYTPGQGGRPQHF
TGTGCCAGCAGTTACACCCCGGGACAGGGCGGTCGGCCCCAGCATTTT
>TRBJ2-1|.|few|TRBV6-5
CASSSPGVGGYNEQFF
TGTGCCAGCAGTTCGCCGGGGGTGGGTGGCTACAATGAGCAGTTCTTC
>TRBJ2-5|.|.|TRBV29-1
CSGGAGIQETQYF
TGCAGCGGGGGGGCGGGGATCCAAGAGACCCAGTACTTC
>TRBJ2-7|.|few|TRBV28
CASSFQVGGYYEQYF
TGTGCCAGCAGTTTCCAAGTGGGGGGTTACTACGAGCAGTACTTC
>TRBJ1-5|.|few|TRBV4-1
CASSQEPWSNQPQHF
TGCGCCAGCAGCCAGGAACCATGGAGCAATCAGCCCCAGCATTTT
>TRBJ2-1|.|.|TRBV4-3
CASSQERGTWDEQFF
TGCGCCAGCAGCCAAGAAAGGGGGACATGGGATGAGCAGTTCTTC
>TRBJ2-1|TRBD2|few|TRBV9
CASSTSGARVNEQFF
TGTGCCAGCAGCACCAGCGGGGCCCGGGTCAATGAGCAGTTCTTC
>TRBJ1-4|.|.|TRBV15
CATSRGTTVDGEKLFF
TGTGCCACCAGCAGAGGAACGACAGTTGACGGTGAAAAACTGTTTTTT
>TRBJ2-1|TRBD2|many|TRBV29-1
CSVEWRERSYNEQFF
TGCAGCGTTGAATGGCGGGAGCGCTCCTACAATGAGCAGTTCTTC
>TRBJ2-1|TRBD2|few|TRBV27
CASSLLAGVGDEQFF
TGTGCCAGCAGTTTACTTGCGGGAGTGGGCGATGAGCAGTTCTTC
>TRBJ2-1|.|.|TRBV10-3
CAISEGWGTSYNEQFF
TGTGCCATCAGTGAGGGGTGGGGCACCTCCTACAATGAGCAGTTCTTC
>TRBJ2-1|TRBD2|.|TRBV29-1
CSVGLAANNEQFF
TGCAGCGTTGGACTAGCGGCTAACAATGAGCAGTTCTTC
>TRBJ1-6|.|few|TRBV6-1
CASSPPAEGSPLHF
TGTGCCAGCAGCCCCCCTGCCGAGGGCTCACCCCTCCACTTT
>TRBJ1-3|.|many|TRBV15
CATSREGLDSGNTIYF
TGTGCCACCAGCAGAGAGGGACTGGACTCTGGAAACACCATATATTTT
>TRBJ1-1|TRBD1|.|TRBV28
CASRSTGRLGMNTEAFF
TGTGCCAGCAGATCGACAGGGAGGTTGGGGATGAACACTGAAGCTTTCTTT
>TRBJ1-1|TRBD1|few|TRBV27
CASSSTGGVTEAFF
TGTGCCAGCAGTTCCACAGGGGGCGTGACTGAAGCTTTCTTT
>TRBJ2-2|.|.|TRBV2
CASSDGAGFYPGELFF
TGTGCCAGCAGTGACGGAGCAGGGTTTTATCCCGGGGAGCTGTTTTTT
>TRBJ1-1|TRBD1|.|TRBV20-1
CSALRGWTEAFF
TGCAGTGCTCTCAGGGGGTGGACTGAAGCTTTCTTT